The 17 T cell receptor beta chains below come from one sample, sequenced in a study of T cell clones after liver transplantation. Libraries were prepared by immunoSEQ multiplex PCR; TCRdb keeps only in-frame clonotypes and omits some of them. This sample has roughly 49,000 clones, with approximately 71% found just once. Here the sequenced sample was CD4+ T cells from blood, taken more than 53 months after liver transplant. These receptors were taken from a human patient who received a liver transplant. Some T cells may possibly be graft donor cells.

The CDR3 DNA is TGTGCCAGCAGTTCGCGAGGGGGCGCGAACACCGGGGAGCTGTTTTTT. This translates into CASSSRGGANTGELFF. The V call is TRBV27, the J call TRBJ2-2; 7 bases line up with TRBD1. This CDR3 contains 16 residues. The germline CDR1 and CDR2 sequences are MNHEY and SMNVEV (reference sequence). After removal of 4 bases from V and 0 bases from J, the junction contained 5 bases not matched to a gene.

This sequence joins TRBV28 and TRBJ1-3, with D perhaps matching TRBD1 (6 bases). V was shortened by 8 bases and J by 2 bases, with 13 bases between the two germline ends. CDR3 length: 14 amino acids. Germline CDR1 reads MDHEN; CDR2 reads SYDVKM. The DNA of the CDR3 is TGTGCCAGCCGTCTGGGGGCCGCTGGAAACACCATATATTTT. It encodes CASRLGAAGNTIYF.

The gene calls are TRBV5-8 and TRBJ1-2; no firm D call. Germline V CDR1 and CDR2: SGHTS, YDEGEE. Deletions cut 3 bases from V and 7 bases from J, with 22 bases between. CDR3 length equals 16 residues. CDR3 sequence (DNA): TGTGCCAGCAGCTCCCGGCAGGACCGATTTATCGTTGGCTACACCTTC. Translated: CASSSRQDRFIVGYTF.

This clone is medium-sized in the sample. The gene calls are TRBV5-4 and TRBJ2-7, with D tentatively TRBD2 (6 bases). This CDR3 has 13 residues. Germline CDR1 and CDR2: SGHNT and YYREEE (reference sequence). V was shortened by 5 bases and J by 3 bases, with 12 bases between the two germline ends. The DNA of the CDR3 is TGTGCCAGCAGTAACTCCGGGGGCTACGAGCAGTACTTC. Translated: CASSNSGGYEQYF. Full variable domain (rest looked up from reference TRBV5-4 and TRBJ2-7): ETGVTQSPTHLIKTRGQQVTLRCSSQSGHNTVSWYQQALGQGPQFIFQYYREEENGRGNFPPRFSGLQFPNYSSELNVNALELDDSALYLCASSNSGGYEQYFGPGTRLTVT.

The gene calls are TRBV2 and TRBJ2-1; perhaps TRBD1 as D (5 bases). This CDR3 region has 14 residues. Trimming removed 2 bases from V and 8 bases from J, with 13 bases in between. Germline CDR1 reads SNHLY; CDR2 reads FYNNEI. The CDR3, as DNA: TGTGCCAGCAGTGAACAGGGCGGACGAGATGAGCAGTTCTTC. It specifies CASSEQGGRDEQFF. The whole variable domain, remainder taken from reference TRBV2 and TRBJ2-1, is EPEVTQTPSHQVTQMGQEVILRCVPISNHLYFYWYRQILGQKVEFLVSFYNNEISEKSEIFDDQFSVERPDGSNFTLKIRSTKLEDSAMYFCASSEQGGRDEQFFGPGTRLTVL.

This clone was found a few times. The chain recombines TRBV4-1 with TRBJ1-2; D gene unclear. The CDR3 is 15 amino acids. Germline V gene sequence: CDR1 MGHRA, CDR2 YSYEKL. V was cut by 0 bases and J by 7 bases, with 15 bases left in between. The CDR3 region has the DNA TGCGCCAGCAGCCAAGAAACTCGAGGGATAGGTGGCTACACCTTC. This translates into CASSQETRGIGGYTF.

The chain uses TRBV10-2 and TRBJ2-3, with D possibly TRBD2 on 5 matching bases. The CDR3 runs 13 residues. V was trimmed by 6 bases and J by 2 bases, leaving 9 bases between them. Germline lookup yields CDR1 WSHSY and CDR2 SAAADI. The CDR3 DNA reads TGCGCCAGCAGCAGCGGAGTCACAGATACGCAGTATTTT. Its protein is CASSSGVTDTQYF.

This clone was found a few times. The chain has TRBV2 and TRBJ2-5; 7 nucleotides line up with TRBD1. J gave up 7 bases and V 6 bases, and 11 bases lay outside the gene matches. Germline V CDR1 and CDR2: SNHLY, FYNNEI. This CDR3 contains 14 residues. This chain's CDR3 is CASSPPGQYVTQYF. The CDR3 DNA follows: TGTGCCAGCAGCCCTCCGGGACAGTATGTGACCCAGTACTTC.

This chain links TRBV11-2 with TRBJ1-2; a possible D gene is TRBD1 (6 bases). Germline values: CDR1 SGHAT, CDR2 FQNNGV. CDR3 length equals 14 residues. Trimming removed 4 bases from V and 6 bases from J, with 15 bases in between. The CDR3 DNA reads as TGTGCCAGCAGCTATCAAACGGGGGCTGATGGCTACACCTTC. This translates into CASSYQTGADGYTF.

The rearrangement joins TRBV19 to TRBJ2-4; D gene ambiguous. The CDR3 covers 16 residues. CDR1 is LNHDA, CDR2 SQIVND, per germline (reference sequence). The V end lost 6 bases, the J end lost 1 base, and 16 bases lay between the germline ends. CDR3 protein: CASSSSGFGAKNIQYF. The CDR3 coding sequence is TGTGCCAGTAGCTCCTCCGGGTTTGGGGCCAAAAACATTCAGTACTTC.

The chain recombines TRBV2 with TRBJ1-3; TRBD1 aligns across 9 bases. From germline, CDR1 is SNHLY and CDR2 FYNNEI. With 7 bases clipped from V and 4 bases from J, the junction kept 5 bases outside the gene matches. The CDR3 is made up of 14 amino acids. The CDR3 protein is CASKQGAPGNTIYF. CDR3 sequence (DNA): TGTGCCAGCAAACAGGGGGCGCCCGGAAACACCATATATTTT. Full variable domain (missing parts from reference TRBV2 and TRBJ1-3): EPEVTQTPSHQVTQMGQEVILRCVPISNHLYFYWYRQILGQKVEFLVSFYNNEISEKSEIFDDQFSVERPDGSNFTLKIRSTKLEDSAMYFCASKQGAPGNTIYFGEGSWLTVV.

The chain joins TRBV2 to TRBJ1-2; D gene ambiguous. The CDR3 length is 15 residues. Looked up from germline, CDR1 is SNHLY and CDR2 is FYNNEI. Trimming took off 8 bases at V and 5 bases at J, with 21 bases between the two ends. CDR3 sequence reads: CASPEGQNRIYGYTF. The CDR3 DNA reads TGTGCCAGCCCCGAAGGGCAGAATAGAATTTATGGCTACACCTTC.

The V and J genes are TRBV5-1 and TRBJ2-1, with TRBD1 as a possible D gene (8 bases). CDR1 and CDR2 from the germline V gene are SGHRS and YFSETQ. The CDR3 has 17 amino acids. V shed 1 base and J shed 9 bases, with 23 bases lying between them. The CDR3 DNA reads as TGCGCCAGCAGCTTGCGCCCCACAGGGGGGGTAGGGAGTGAGCAGTTCTTC. This translates into CASSLRPTGGVGSEQFF.

The J gene is TRBJ2-7, the V gene TRBV2, with a weak D call TRBD1 (6 bases). Per the germline V gene, CDR1 is SNHLY and CDR2 is FYNNEI. Deletions cut 4 bases from V and 4 bases from J, with 14 bases between. This CDR3 is 14 amino acids long. CDR3 nucleotide sequence: TGTGCCAGCAGTGCCGCAGGGGCGAGGTACGAGCAGTACTTC. Its translation is CASSAAGARYEQYF.

This clone was found a few times. The V and J genes are TRBV6-5 and TRBJ2-3; TRBD1 or TRBD2 may be the D gene (7 bases each). The CDR3 loop spans 14 amino acids. V was trimmed by 6 bases and J by 3 bases, leaving 13 bases between them. Germline V gene data show CDR1 as MNHEY and CDR2 as SVGAGI. The CDR3 DNA sequence: TGTGCCAGCAGCCGACAGGGAGGGACAGATACGCAGTATTTT. This translates into CASSRQGGTDTQYF.

This clone was detected a few times. The chain is built from TRBV11-2 and TRBJ2-7; D not resolved. The CDR3 has 15 amino acids. Per the germline V gene, CDR1 is SGHAT and CDR2 is FQNNGV. Trimming took off 1 base at V and 3 bases at J, with 13 bases between the two ends. As DNA, the CDR3 is TGTGCCAGCAGCTTAGGGCTAGGGTCTGGCTACGAGCAGTACTTC. Its protein is CASSLGLGSGYEQYF.

The rearrangement uses TRBV4-2 and TRBJ2-7; no reliable D call. The germline V gene has CDR1 LGHNA and CDR2 YNFKEQ. Trimming stripped 2 bases from V and 0 bases from J, with 11 bases between. The CDR3 is made up of 15 amino acids. The CDR3 sequence is CASSQNQARSYEQYF. The CDR3 nucleotides are TGTGCCAGCAGCCAAAACCAGGCCCGCTCCTACGAGCAGTACTTC.